This TCR beta chain derives from a study of response to subunit inactivated influenza vaccine. General study results and limits: The study's authors posited that every seasonal influenza vaccination enlists few new T cells.

TCRdb recomputed calls from the RT-PCR reads with MiXCR, one row per CDR3 protein. Here the sample spans 800,000 to 1,000,000 distinct CDR3 sequences, around 20% being singletons. A remark on this clonotype: The antigen is undetermined.

The receptor was isolated from a man aged 45-60 years who received an inactivated influenza vaccine. Sequences were derived from PBMCs from blood, sampled 5 to 6 days after vaccination.

CDR3 sequence (DNA): TGTGCCAGCAGTTACAGGGACTACCAACGGGAGACCCAGTACTTC. As protein: CASSYRDYQRETQYF. The V call is TRBV6-2 or TRBV6-3, the J call TRBJ2-5, with 7 bases matching TRBD2. Per germline, CDR1 MNHEY and CDR2 SVGEGT. CDR3 length equals 15 residues. V was pared by 2 bases and J by 5 bases, with 8 bases of the junction left unmatched.